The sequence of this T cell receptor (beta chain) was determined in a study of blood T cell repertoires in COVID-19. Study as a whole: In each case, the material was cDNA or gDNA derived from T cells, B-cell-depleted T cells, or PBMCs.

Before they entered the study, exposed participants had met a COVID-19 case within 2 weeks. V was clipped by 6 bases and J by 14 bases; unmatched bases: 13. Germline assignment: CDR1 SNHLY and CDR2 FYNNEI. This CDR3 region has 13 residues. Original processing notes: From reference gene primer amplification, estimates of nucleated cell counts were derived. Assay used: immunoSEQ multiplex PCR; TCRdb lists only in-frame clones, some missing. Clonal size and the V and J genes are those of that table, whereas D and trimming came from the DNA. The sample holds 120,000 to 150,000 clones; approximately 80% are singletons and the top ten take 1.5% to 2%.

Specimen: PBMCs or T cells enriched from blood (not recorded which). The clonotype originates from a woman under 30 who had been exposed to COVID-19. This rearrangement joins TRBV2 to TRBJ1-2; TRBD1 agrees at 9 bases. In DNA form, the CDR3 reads TGTGCCAGCAGACCACGGGACAGGGTTAAGGCGACCTTC. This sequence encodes CASRPRDRVKATF.